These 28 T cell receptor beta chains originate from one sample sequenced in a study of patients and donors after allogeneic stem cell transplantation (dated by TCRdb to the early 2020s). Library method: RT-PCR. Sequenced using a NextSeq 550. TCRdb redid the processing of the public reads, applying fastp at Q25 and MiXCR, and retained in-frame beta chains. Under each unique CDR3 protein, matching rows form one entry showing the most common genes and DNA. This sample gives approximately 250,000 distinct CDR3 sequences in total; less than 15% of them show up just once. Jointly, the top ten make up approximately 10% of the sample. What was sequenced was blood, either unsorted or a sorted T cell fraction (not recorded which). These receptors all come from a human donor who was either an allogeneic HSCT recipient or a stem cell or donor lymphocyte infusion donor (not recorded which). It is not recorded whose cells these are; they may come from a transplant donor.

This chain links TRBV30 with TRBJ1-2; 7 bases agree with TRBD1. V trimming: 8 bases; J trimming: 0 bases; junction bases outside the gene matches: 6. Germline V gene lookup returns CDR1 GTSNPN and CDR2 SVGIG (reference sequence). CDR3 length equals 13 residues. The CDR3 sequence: CARDRVANYGYTF. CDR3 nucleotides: TGTGCCCGGGACAGAGTCGCTAACTATGGCTACACCTTC.

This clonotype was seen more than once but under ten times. Written as DNA, the CDR3 is TGTGCCAGCAGTGGGGACAGGGTCGGCTATGGCTACACCTTC. This gives the protein CASSGDRVGYGYTF. This chain connects TRBV2 to TRBJ1-2; 9 bases map to TRBD1. Trimming removed 4 bases from V and 4 bases from J; junction bases left unmatched: 4. The CDR3 covers 14 residues. CDR1 and CDR2 from the germline V gene are SNHLY and FYNNEI.

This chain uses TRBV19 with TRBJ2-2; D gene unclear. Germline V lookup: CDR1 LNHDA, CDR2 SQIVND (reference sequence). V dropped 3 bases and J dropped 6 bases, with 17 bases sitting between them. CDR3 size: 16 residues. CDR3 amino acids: CASSIQAPRGPGELFF. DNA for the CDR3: TGTGCCAGTAGTATTCAGGCCCCACGTGGACCCGGGGAGCTGTTTTTT.

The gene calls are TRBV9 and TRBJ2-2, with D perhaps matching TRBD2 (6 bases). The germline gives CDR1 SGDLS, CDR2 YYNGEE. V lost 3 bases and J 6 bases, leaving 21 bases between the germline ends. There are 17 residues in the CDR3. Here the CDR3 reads CASSAPHPGRGSGELFF. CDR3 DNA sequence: TGTGCCAGCAGCGCCCCCCACCCCGGGAGAGGATCCGGGGAGCTGTTTTTT.

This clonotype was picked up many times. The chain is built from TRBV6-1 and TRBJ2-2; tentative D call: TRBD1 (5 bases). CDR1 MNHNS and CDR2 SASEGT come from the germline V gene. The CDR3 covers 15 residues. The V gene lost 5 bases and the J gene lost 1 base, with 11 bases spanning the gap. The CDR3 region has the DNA TGTGCCAGCAGTCTCGACAGCCGGAACACCGGGGAGCTGTTTTTT. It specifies CASSLDSRNTGELFF.

Written as DNA, the CDR3 is TGTGCCACCAGCAGAGATCGGGACAATGAGCAGTTCTTC. As protein: CATSRDRDNEQFF. The chain carries TRBV15 and TRBJ2-1; D remains unclear. Germline assignment: CDR1 LNHNV and CDR2 YYDKDF (reference sequence). V was clipped by 0 bases and J by 5 bases, with 5 bases between them. CDR3 length equals 13 residues.

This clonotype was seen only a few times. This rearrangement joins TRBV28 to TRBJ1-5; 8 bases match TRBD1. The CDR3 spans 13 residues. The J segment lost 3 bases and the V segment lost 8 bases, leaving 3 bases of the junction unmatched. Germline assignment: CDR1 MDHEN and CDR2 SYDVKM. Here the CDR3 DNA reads TGTGCCAGCGACAGGGGCGCCAATCAGCCCCAGCATTTT. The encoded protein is CASDRGANQPQHF.

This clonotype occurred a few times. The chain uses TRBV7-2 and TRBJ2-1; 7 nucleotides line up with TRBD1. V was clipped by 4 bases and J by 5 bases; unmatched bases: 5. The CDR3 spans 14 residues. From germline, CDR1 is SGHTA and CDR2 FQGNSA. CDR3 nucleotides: TGTGCCAGCAGCTCTAGGACAGGTCACAATGAGCAGTTCTTC. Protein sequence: CASSSRTGHNEQFF.

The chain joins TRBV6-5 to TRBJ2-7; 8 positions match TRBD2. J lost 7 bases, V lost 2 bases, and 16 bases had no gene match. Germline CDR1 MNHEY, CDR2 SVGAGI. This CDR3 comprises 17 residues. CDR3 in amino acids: CASSYTVSLGAGGEQYF. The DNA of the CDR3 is TGTGCCAGCAGTTACACGGTATCCTTGGGGGCGGGAGGAGAGCAGTACTTC.

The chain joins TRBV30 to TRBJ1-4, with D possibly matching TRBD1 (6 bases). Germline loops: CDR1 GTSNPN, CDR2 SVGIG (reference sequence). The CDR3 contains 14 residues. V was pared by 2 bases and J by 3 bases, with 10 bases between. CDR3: CAWSSTGPNEKLFF. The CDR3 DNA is TGTGCCTGGAGTTCTACAGGGCCTAATGAAAAACTGTTTTTT.

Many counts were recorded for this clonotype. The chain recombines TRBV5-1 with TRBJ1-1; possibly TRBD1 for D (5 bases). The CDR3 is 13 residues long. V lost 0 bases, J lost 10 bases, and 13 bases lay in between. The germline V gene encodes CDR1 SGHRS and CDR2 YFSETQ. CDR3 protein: CASSLVAGQGAFF. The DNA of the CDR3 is TGCGCCAGCAGCTTGGTTGCAGGGCAAGGAGCTTTCTTT.

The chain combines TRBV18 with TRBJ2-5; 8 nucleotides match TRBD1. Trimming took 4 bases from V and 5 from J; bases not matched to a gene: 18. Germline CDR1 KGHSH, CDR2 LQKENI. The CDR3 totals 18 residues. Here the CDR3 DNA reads TGTGCCAGCTCACTCGGCCCCCCACTGACAGGGGCGAGGGAGACCCAGTACTTC. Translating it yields CASSLGPPLTGARETQYF.

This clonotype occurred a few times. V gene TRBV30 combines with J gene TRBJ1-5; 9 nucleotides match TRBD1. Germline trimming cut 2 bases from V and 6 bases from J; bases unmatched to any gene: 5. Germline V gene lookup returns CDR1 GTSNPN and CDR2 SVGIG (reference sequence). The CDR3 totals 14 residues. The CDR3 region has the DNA TGTGCCTGGAGTCCAACAGGGGGCGGTCAGCCCCAGCATTTT. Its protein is CAWSPTGGGQPQHF.

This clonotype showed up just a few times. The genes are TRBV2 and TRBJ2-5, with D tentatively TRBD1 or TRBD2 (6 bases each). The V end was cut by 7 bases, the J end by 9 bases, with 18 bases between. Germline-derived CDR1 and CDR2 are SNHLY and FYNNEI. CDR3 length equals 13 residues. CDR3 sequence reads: CASTMGGPRPQYF. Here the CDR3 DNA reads TGTGCCAGCACCATGGGGGGCCCACGCCCCCAGTACTTC.

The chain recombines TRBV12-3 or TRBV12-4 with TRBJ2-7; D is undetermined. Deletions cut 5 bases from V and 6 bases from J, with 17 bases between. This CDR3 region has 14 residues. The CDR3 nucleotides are TGTGCCAGCAGTCTAATGTGGACGGCCGGCGAGCAGTACTTC. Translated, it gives CASSLMWTAGEQYF.

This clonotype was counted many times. The CDR3 bases are TGTGCCAGCAGCTCAGGACACCGCTATGGCTACACCTTC. The encoded protein is CASSSGHRYGYTF. V gene TRBV5-5 combines with J gene TRBJ1-2; D is perhaps TRBD1 (5 bases). Germline CDR1 and CDR2: SGHKS and YYEKEE (reference sequence). The germline V and J ends were trimmed by 3 bases and 4 bases, with 10 bases remaining between them. The CDR3 runs to 13 residues. Filled out from reference TRBV5-5 and TRBJ1-2, the complete variable domain reads DAGVTQSPTHLIKTRGQQVTLRCSPISGHKSVSWYQQVLGQGPQFIFQYYEKEERGRGNFPDRFSARQFPNYSSELNVNALLLGDSALYLCASSSGHRYGYTFGSGTRLTVV.

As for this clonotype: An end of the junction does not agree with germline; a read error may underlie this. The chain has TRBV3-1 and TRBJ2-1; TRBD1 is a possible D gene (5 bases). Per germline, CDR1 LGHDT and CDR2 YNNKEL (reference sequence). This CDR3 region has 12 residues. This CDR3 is CASSALGQPPIF. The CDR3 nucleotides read TGTGCCAGCAGCGCCCTTGGACAACCCCCTATCTTC.

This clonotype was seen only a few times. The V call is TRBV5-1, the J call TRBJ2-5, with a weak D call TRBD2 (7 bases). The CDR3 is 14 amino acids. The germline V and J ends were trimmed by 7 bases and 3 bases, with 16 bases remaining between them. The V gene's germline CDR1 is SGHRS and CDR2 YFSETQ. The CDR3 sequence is CASHKGGAEETQYF. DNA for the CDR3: TGCGCCAGCCACAAGGGGGGGGCGGAAGAGACCCAGTACTTC.

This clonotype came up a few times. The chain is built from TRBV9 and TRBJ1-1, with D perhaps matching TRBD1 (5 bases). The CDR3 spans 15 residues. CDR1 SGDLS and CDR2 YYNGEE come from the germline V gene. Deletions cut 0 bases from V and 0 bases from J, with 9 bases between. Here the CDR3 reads CASSVVQGMNTEAFF. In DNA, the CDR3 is TGTGCCAGCAGCGTAGTTCAGGGAATGAACACTGAAGCTTTCTTT.

CDR3 nucleotides: TGCGCCAGCAGCCAAGGTAGCGGGGACTTAGATACGCAGTATTTT. This gives the protein CASSQGSGDLDTQYF. The J gene is TRBJ2-3, the V gene TRBV4-3; 8 bases agree with TRBD2. CDR3 size: 15 residues. CDR1 is LGHNA and CDR2 is YSLEER in the germline V gene. After removal of 1 base from V and 5 bases from J, the junction contained 5 bases not matched to a gene.

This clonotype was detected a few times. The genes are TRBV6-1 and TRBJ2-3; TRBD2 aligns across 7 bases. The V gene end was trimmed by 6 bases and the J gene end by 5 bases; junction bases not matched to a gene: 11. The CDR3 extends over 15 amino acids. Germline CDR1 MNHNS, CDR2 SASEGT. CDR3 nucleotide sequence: TGTGCCAGCAGAGCAGCGGGACCCCCCGAAGATACGCAGTATTTT. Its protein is CASRAAGPPEDTQYF.

The CDR3 DNA sequence: TGCAGCGGTGCGACAACCTACGAGCAGTACTTC. This gives the protein CSGATTYEQYF. The chain joins TRBV29-1 to TRBJ2-7, with D hard to call. The V end was cut by 7 bases, the J end by 2 bases, with 9 bases between. Germline V gives CDR1 SQVTM, CDR2 ANQGSEA. CDR3 length: 11 residues.

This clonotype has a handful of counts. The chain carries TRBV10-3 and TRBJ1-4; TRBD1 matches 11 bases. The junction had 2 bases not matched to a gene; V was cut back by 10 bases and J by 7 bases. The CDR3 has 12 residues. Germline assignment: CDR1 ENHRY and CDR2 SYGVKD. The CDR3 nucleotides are TGTGCCACGGGACAGGGGGGTGAAAAACTGTTTTTT. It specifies CATGQGGEKLFF.

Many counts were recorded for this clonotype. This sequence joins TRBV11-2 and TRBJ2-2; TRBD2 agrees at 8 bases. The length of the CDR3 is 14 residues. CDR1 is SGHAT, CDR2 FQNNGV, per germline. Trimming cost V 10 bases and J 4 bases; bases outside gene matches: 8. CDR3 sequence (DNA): TGTGCCACCCACCGGGGGGGTACCACCGGGGAGCTGTTTTTT. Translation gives CATHRGGTTGELFF.

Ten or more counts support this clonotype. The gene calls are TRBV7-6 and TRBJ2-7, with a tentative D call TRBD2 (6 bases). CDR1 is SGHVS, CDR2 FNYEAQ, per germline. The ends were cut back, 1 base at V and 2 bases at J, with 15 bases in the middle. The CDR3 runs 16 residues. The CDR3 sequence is CASSLEAGGIPYEQYF. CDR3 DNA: TGTGCCAGCAGCTTAGAGGCTGGCGGGATACCCTACGAGCAGTACTTC.

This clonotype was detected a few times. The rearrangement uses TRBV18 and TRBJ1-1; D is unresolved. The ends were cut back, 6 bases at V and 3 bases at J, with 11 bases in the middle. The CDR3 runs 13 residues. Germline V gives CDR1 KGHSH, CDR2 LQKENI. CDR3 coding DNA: TGTGCCAGCTCGCCTAAATCAGACACTGAAGCTTTCTTT. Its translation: CASSPKSDTEAFF.

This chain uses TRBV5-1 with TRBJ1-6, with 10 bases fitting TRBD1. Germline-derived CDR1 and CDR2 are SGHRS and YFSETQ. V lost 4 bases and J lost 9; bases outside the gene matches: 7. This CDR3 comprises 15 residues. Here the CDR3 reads CASSPKGTGVSPLHF. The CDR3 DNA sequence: TGCGCCAGCAGCCCAAAGGGGACAGGGGTTTCACCCCTCCACTTT.

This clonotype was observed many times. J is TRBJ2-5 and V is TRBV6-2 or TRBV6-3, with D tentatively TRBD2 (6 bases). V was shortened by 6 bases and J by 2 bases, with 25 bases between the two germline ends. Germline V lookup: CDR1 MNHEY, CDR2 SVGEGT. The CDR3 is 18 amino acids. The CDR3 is CASSNTPSSAGKQETQYF. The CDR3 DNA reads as TGTGCCAGCAGCAACACCCCATCTTCGGCGGGGAAGCAAGAGACCCAGTACTTC.